This T cell receptor beta chain was recorded in a study of blood T cell repertoires in COVID-19. Study context: Nucleic acid was either cDNA or gDNA, and it came from T cells, B-cell-depleted T cells, or PBMCs.

Profiling relied on immunoSEQ multiplex PCR, and the TCRdb table lists in-frame clones only, not all of them. The sample has more than 90,000 clones, about nine tenths seen once; the top ten hold 15% to 20%. V lost 6 bases and J lost 6, with 12 bases in between. The CDR3 has 13 amino acids. V usage is TRBV12-3 or TRBV12-4 and J usage is TRBJ2-1, with D perhaps matching TRBD1 (6 bases). Sequenced material: peripheral blood. The sequence was collected from a man aged 50 to 59 with acute or convalescent COVID-19. The CDR3 here is CASRDNRVNEQFF. For the CDR3, the DNA is TGTGCCAGCAGGGATAACAGGGTCAATGAGCAGTTCTTC.